These 2 T cell receptor beta chains were sequenced from one sample in a study of blood T cell repertoires in COVID-19. Assay: immunoSEQ multiplex PCR; the TCRdb copy retains only in-frame clones and omits some. The sample yields roughly 100,000 clones, about 85% seen once. The sample comprised peripheral blood. Receptors originate from a middle-aged man with acute or convalescent COVID-19.

The V call is TRBV3-1 (or the pseudogene TRBV3-2), the J call TRBJ2-1; TRBD2 agrees at 10 bases. V was pared by 4 bases and J by 6 bases, with 9 bases of the junction left unmatched. This CDR3 has 16 residues. Germline V lookup: CDR1 LGHDT, CDR2 YNNKEL (reference sequence). The CDR3 DNA reads TGTGCCAGCAGCCCGCGGCTAGCGGGAGAAATCAATGAGCAGTTCTTC. Protein sequence: CASSPRLAGEINEQFF.

This clone showed up just once. V usage is TRBV30 and J usage is TRBJ2-3, with no clear D. V was pared by 1 base and J by 0 bases, with 5 bases between. Looked up from germline, CDR1 is GTSNPN and CDR2 is SVGIG (reference sequence). This CDR3 is 13 amino acids long. CDR3 sequence: CAWSGASTDTQYF. CDR3 nucleotides: TGTGCCTGGAGTGGGGCTAGCACAGATACGCAGTATTTT.